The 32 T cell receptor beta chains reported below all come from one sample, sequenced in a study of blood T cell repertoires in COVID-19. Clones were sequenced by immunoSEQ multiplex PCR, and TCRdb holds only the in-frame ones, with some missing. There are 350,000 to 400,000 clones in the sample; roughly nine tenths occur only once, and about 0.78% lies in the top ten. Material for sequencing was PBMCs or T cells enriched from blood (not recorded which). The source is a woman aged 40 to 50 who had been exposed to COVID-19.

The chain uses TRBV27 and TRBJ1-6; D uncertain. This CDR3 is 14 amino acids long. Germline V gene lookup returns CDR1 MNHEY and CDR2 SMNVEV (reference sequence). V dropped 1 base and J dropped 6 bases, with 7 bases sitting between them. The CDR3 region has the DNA TGTGCCAGCAGTTTATTTCTCCTTAATTCACCCCTCCACTTT. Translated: CASSLFLLNSPLHF.

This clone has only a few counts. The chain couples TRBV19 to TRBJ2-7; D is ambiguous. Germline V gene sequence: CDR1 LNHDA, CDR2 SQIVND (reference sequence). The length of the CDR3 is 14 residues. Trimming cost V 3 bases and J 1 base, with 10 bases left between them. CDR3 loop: CASSISQKSYEQYF. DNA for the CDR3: TGTGCCAGTAGTATCAGTCAGAAATCCTACGAGCAGTACTTC.

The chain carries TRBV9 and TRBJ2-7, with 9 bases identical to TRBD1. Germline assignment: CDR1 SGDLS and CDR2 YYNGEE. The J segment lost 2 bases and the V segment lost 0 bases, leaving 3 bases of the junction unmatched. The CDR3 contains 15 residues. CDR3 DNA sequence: TGTGCCAGCAGCGTAGAGACAGGGGGTACCTACGAGCAGTACTTC. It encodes CASSVETGGTYEQYF.

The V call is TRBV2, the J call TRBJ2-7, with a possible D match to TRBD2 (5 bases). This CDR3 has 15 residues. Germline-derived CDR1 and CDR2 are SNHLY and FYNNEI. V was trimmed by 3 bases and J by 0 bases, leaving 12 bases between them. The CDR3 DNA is TGTGCCAGCAGTGAGTTTAGCGCGAGCTCCTACGAGCAGTACTTC. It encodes CASSEFSASSYEQYF.

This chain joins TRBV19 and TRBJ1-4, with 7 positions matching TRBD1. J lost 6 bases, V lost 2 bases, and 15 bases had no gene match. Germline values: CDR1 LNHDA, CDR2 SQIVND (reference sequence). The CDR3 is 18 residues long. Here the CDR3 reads CASSIRARGLGEDEKLFF. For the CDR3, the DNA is TGTGCCAGTAGTATACGGGCCAGGGGGTTGGGTGAAGATGAAAAACTGTTTTTT.

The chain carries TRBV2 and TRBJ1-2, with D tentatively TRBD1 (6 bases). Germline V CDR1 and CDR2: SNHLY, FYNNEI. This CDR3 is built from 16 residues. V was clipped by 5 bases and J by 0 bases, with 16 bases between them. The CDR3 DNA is TGTGCCAGCAGTCGGGACACCAATAATCCTAACTATGGCTACACCTTC. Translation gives CASSRDTNNPNYGYTF.

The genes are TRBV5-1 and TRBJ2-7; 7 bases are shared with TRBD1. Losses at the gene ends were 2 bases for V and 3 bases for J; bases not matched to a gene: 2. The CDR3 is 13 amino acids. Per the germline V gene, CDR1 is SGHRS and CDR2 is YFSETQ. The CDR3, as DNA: TGCGCCAGCAGCTTTCAGGGGGACTACGAGCAGTACTTC. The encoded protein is CASSFQGDYEQYF.

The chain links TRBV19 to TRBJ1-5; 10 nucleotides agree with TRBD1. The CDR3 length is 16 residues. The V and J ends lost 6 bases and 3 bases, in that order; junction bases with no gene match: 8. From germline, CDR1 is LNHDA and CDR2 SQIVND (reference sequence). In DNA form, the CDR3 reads TGTGCCAGTAGACCCGGGACAGGGGACCTCAATCAGCCCCAGCATTTT. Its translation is CASRPGTGDLNQPQHF.

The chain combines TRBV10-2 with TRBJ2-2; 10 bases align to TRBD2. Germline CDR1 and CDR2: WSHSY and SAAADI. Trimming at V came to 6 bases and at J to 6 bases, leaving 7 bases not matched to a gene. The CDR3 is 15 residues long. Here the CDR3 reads CASRVAGGGSGELFF. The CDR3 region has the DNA TGCGCCAGCAGGGTAGCGGGAGGAGGTTCCGGGGAGCTGTTTTTT.

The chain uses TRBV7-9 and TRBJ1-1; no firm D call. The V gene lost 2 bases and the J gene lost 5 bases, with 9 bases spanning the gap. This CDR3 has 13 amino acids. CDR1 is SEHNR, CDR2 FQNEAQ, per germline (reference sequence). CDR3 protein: CASSLPPQTEAFF. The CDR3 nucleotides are TGTGCCAGCAGCTTACCCCCACAGACTGAAGCTTTCTTT.

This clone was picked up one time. Written as DNA, the CDR3 is TGTGCCAGCAGTCCTTCGGGGGGTATCTATGGCTACACCTTC. It is translated as CASSPSGGIYGYTF. The chain recombines TRBV27 with TRBJ1-2; D is perhaps TRBD1 (5 bases). The CDR3 is made up of 14 amino acids. V shed 5 bases and J shed 4 bases, with 14 bases lying between them. Germline CDR1 MNHEY, CDR2 SMNVEV (reference sequence).

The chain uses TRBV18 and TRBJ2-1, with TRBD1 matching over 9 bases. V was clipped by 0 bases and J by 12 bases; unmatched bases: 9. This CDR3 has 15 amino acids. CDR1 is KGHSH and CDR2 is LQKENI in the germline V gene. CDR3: CASSPPTGQGRRQFF. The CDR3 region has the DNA TGTGCCAGCTCACCACCAACGGGACAGGGACGGCGGCAGTTCTTC.

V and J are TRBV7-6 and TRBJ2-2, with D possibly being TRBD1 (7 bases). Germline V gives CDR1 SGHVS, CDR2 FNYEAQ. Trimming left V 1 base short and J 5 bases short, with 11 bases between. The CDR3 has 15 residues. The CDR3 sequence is CASSLGQGGTGELFF. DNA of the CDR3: TGTGCCAGCAGCTTAGGGCAGGGGGGTACCGGGGAGCTGTTTTTT. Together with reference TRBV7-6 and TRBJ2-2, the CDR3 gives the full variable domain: GAGVSQSPRYKVTKRGQDVALRCDPISGHVSLYWYRQALGQGPEFLTYFNYEAQQDKSGLPNDRFSAERPEGSISTLTIQRTEQRDSAMYRCASSLGQGGTGELFFGEGSRLTVL.

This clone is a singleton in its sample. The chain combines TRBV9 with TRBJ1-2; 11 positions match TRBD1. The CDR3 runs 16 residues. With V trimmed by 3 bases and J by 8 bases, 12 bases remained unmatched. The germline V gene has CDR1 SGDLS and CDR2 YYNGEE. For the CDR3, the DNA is TGTGCCAGCAGCGCCCATTCCTCGGACAGGGGGCTGGGCTACACCTTC. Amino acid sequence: CASSAHSSDRGLGYTF.

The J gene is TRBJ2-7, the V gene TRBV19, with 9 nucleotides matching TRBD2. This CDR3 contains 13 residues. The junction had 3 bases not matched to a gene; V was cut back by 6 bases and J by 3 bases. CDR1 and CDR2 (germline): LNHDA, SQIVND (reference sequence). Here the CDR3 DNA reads TGTGCCAGTAGGGGACTAGCAAGCTACGAGCAGTACTTC. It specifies CASRGLASYEQYF.

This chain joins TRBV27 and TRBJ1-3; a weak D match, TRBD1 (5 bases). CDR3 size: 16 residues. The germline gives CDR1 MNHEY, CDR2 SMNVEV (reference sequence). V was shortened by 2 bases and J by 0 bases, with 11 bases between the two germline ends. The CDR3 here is CASSLTGPSSGNTIYF. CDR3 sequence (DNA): TGTGCCAGCAGTTTAACAGGCCCCAGCTCTGGAAACACCATATATTTT.

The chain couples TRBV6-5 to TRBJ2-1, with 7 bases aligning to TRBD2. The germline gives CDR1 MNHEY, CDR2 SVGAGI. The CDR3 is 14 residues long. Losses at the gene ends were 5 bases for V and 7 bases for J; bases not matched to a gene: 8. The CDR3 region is CASSLVGRKNEQFF. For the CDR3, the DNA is TGTGCCAGCAGTCTCGTCGGGAGGAAGAATGAGCAGTTCTTC.

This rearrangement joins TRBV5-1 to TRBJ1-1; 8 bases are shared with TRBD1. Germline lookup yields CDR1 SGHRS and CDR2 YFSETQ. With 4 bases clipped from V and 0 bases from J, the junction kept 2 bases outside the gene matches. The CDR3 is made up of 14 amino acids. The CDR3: CASSPDRVNTEAFF. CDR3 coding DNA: TGCGCCAGCAGCCCGGACAGGGTGAACACTGAAGCTTTCTTT.

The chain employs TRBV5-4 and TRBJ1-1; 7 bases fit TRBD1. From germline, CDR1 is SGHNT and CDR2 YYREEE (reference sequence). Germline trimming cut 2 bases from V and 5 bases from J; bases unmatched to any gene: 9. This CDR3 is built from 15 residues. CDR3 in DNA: TGTGCCAGCAGCTTAGATCCCACAGGGGTGACTGAAGCTTTCTTT. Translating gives CASSLDPTGVTEAFF.

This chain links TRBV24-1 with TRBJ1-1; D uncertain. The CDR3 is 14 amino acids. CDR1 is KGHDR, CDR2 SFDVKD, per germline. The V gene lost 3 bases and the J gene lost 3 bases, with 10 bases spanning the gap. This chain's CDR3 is CATSDPSADTEAFF. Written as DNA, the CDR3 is TGTGCCACCAGTGATCCCTCGGCGGACACTGAAGCTTTCTTT.

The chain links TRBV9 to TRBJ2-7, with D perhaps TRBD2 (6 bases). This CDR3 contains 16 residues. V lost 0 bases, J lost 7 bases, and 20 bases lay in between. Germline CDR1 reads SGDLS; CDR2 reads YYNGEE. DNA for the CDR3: TGTGCCAGCAGCGTAGAAGGCGGGATAACTAAAGGAGAGCAGTACTTC. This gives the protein CASSVEGGITKGEQYF.

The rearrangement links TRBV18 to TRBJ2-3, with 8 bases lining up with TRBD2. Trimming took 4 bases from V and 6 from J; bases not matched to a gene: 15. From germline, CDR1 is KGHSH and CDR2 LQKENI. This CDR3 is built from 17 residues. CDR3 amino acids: CASSLEVSGRVYDTQYF. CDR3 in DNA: TGTGCCAGCTCACTTGAGGTCAGCGGGAGAGTGTATGATACGCAGTATTTT. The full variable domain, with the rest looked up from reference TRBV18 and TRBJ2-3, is NAGVMQNPRHLVRRRGQEARLRCSPMKGHSHVYWYRQLPEEGLKFMVYLQKENIIDESGMPKERFSAEFPKEGPSILRIQQVVRGDSAAYFCASSLEVSGRVYDTQYFGPGTRLTVL.

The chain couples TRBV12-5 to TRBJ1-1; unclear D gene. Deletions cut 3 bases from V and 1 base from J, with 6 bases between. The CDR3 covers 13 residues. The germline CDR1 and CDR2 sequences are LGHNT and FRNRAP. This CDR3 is CASGFKPNTEAFF. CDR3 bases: TGTGCTAGTGGTTTTAAGCCGAACACTGAAGCTTTCTTT.

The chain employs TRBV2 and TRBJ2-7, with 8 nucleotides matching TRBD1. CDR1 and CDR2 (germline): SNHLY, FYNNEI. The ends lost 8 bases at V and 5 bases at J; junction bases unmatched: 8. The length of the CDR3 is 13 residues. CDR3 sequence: CASCGQGSNEQYF. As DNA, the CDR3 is TGTGCCAGCTGTGGACAGGGTTCCAACGAGCAGTACTTC. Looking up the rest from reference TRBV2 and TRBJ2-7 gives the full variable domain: EPEVTQTPSHQVTQMGQEVILRCVPISNHLYFYWYRQILGQKVEFLVSFYNNEISEKSEIFDDQFSVERPDGSNFTLKIRSTKLEDSAMYFCASCGQGSNEQYFGPGTRLTVT.

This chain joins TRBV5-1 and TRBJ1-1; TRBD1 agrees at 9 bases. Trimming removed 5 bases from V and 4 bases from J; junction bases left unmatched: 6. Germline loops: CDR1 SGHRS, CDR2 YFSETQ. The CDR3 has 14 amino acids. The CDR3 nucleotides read TGCGCCAGCAGAGGGGGGACAGGGATCACTGAAGCTTTCTTT. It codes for CASRGGTGITEAFF.

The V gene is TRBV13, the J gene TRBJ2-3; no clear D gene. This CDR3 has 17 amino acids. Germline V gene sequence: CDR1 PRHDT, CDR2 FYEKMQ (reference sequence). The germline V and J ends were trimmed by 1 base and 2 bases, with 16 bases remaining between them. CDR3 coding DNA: TGTGCCAGCAGCTTAGTTCAGGTTACGGTAGTCACAGATACGCAGTATTTT. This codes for CASSLVQVTVVTDTQYF.

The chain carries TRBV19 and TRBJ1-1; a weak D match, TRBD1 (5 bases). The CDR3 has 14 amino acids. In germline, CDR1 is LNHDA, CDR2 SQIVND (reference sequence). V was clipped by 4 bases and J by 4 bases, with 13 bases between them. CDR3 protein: CASSRGGVGTEAFF. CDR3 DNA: TGTGCCAGTAGTAGGGGAGGGGTGGGCACTGAAGCTTTCTTT. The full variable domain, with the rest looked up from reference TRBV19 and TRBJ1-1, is DGGITQSPKYLFRKEGQNVTLSCEQNLNHDAMYWYRQDPGQGLRLIYYSQIVNDFQKGDIAEGYSVSREKKESFPLTVTSAQKNPTAFYLCASSRGGVGTEAFFGQGTRLTVV.

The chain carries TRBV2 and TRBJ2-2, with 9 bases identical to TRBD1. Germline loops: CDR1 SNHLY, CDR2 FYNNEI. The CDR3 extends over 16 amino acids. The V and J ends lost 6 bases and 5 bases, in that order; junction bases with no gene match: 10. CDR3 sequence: CASRITGGEATGELFF. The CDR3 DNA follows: TGTGCCAGCAGGATTACAGGGGGCGAGGCGACCGGGGAGCTGTTTTTT. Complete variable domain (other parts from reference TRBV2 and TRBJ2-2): EPEVTQTPSHQVTQMGQEVILRCVPISNHLYFYWYRQILGQKVEFLVSFYNNEISEKSEIFDDQFSVERPDGSNFTLKIRSTKLEDSAMYFCASRITGGEATGELFFGEGSRLTVL.

CDR3 residues: CASSLLDSQYEQYF. CDR3 DNA sequence: TGTGCCAGCAGCTTGCTGGACAGTCAGTACGAGCAGTACTTC. V and J are TRBV5-6 and TRBJ2-7; tentative D call: TRBD1 (6 bases). This CDR3 region has 14 residues. With 1 base removed from V and 4 bases from J, the gap between germline ends came to 12 bases. Germline V lookup: CDR1 SGHDT, CDR2 YYEEEE.

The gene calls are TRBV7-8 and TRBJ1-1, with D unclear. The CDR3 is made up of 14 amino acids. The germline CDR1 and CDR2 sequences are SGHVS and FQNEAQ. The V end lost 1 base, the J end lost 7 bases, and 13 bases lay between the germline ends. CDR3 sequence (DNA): TGTGCCAGCAGCTTAGGTCCTCGAGCGGTTGAAGCTTTCTTT. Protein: CASSLGPRAVEAFF. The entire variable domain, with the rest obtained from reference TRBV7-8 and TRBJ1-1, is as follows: GAGVSQSPRYKVAKRGQDVALRCDPISGHVSLFWYQQALGQGPEFLTYFQNEAQLDKSGLPSDRFFAERPEGSVSTLKIQRTQQEDSAVYLCASSLGPRAVEAFFGQGTRLTVV.

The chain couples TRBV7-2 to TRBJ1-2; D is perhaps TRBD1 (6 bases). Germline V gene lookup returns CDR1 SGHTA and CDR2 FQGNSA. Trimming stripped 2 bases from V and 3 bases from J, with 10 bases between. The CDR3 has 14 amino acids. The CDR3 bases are TGTGCCAGCAGCTTAAGGGGGAGAGACTATGGCTACACCTTC. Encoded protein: CASSLRGRDYGYTF.

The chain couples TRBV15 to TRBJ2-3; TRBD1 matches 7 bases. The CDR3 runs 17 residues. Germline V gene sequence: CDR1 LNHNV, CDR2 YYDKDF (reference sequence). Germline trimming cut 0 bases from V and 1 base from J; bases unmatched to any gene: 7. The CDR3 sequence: CATSRDRRQGGTDTQYF. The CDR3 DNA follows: TGTGCCACCAGCAGAGATAGGCGACAGGGTGGCACAGATACGCAGTATTTT.